The TCR beta chain under discussion was sequenced for a study of cytomegalovirus exposure and HLA in healthy donors. Findings of the study overall: Clonal expansion was found to be greater in HLA-associated TCR beta chains than in equally common others in a later analysis. For TCR beta chains, V- and J-gene trimming was later linked to a missense DCLRE1C variant. Altogether, 150 or so TCR beta chains were recorded as cytomegalovirus-associated.

The PCR was carried out with 60 Vbeta primers and 13 Jbeta primers. Repertoires were generated with immunoSEQ multiplex PCR, while TCRdb's copy carries only in-frame clones and drops some. The data contain 90,000 to 130,000 clones, roughly 66% of them seen just once; the ten biggest clones take up about 2%. Remarks on this clone: Its antigen is undetermined. A junction boundary mismatches the germline segment, possibly from a read error. Different DNA sequences within this sample yield the same CDR3.

Germline V lookup: CDR1 SNHLY, CDR2 FYNNEI. This CDR3 has 12 amino acids. The specimen sequenced was PBMCs. The chain is built from TRBV2 and TRBJ1-2, with a possible D match to TRBD1 (6 bases). The TCR was taken from a woman aged 25 to 39 in good health and CMV-seronegative. The CDR3 sequence: CASRLTGLGYTF. The CDR3 nucleotides read TGTGCCAGCAGACTAACAGGGTTAGGCTATACCTTC.